This T cell receptor (beta chain) was recovered during a study of control samples from healthy donors and cancer patients. Sequenced by immunoSEQ multiplex PCR; TCRdb stores in-frame clones only, minus some. The sample lists some 220,000 clones; roughly 94% were seen once. The TCR originated in a man aged 50-59 years in good health. Sequencing used blood.

The CDR3 is CASSFGQAGGELFF. CDR3 nucleotide sequence: TGCGCCAGCAGCTTCGGACAGGCTGGCGGGGAGCTGTTTTTT. The genes are TRBV5-1 and TRBJ2-2; 7 bases are a match to TRBD1. The J segment lost 7 bases and the V segment lost 2 bases, leaving 5 bases of the junction unmatched. The CDR3 extends over 14 amino acids. Germline V gene sequence: CDR1 SGHRS, CDR2 YFSETQ.